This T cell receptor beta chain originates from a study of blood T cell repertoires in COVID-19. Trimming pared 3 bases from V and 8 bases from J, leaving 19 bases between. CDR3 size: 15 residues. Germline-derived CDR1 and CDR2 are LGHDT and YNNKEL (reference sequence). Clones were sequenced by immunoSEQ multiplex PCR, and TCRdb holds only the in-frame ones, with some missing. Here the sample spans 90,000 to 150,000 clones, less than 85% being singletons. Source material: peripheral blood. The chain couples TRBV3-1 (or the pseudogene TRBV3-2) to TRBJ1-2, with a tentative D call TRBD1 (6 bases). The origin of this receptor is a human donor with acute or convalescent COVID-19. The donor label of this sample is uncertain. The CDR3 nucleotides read TGTGCCAGCAGCCAGAGGATTGTGGACAGCCAAGGCTACACCTTC. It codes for CASSQRIVDSQGYTF.